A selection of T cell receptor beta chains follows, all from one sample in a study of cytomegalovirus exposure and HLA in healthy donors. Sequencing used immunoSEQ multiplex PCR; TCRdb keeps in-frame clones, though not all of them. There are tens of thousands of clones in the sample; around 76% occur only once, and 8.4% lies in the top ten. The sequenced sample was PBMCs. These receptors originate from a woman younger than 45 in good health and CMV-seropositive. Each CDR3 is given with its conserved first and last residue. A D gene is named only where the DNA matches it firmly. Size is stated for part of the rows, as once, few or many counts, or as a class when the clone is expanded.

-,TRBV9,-,CASSVAPNLAGGTEAFF
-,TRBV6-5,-,CASSRDTYGYTF
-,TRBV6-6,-,CASSPRQGGNEQFF
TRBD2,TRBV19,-,CASSGGDFITGELFF
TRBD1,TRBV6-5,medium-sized,CASGTGSEKLFF
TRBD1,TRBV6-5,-,CASSFIRTGGGYGYTF
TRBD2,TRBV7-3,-,CASSPRGGEETQYF
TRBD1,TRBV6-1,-,CASMPTGGYGYTF
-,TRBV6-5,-,CASKEGLTNTGELFF
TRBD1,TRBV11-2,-,CASSQDRGQAFF
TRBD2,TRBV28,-,CASSFPREGLHEQFF
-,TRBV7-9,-,CASSLMGATNEKLFF
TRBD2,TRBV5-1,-,CASSPGTSGNADTQYF
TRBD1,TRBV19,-,CASNTGGTGELFF
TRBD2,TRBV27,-,CASSSPGLARHIQYF
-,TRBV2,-,CASSEARRDTQYF
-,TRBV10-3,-,CAISDRGNTIYF
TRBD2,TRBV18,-,CASSRGGRGTSTDTQYF
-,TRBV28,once,CASSYGGNEQFF
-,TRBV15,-,CATSRGGAGNPPLHF
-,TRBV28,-,CASSLGHSYNSPLHF
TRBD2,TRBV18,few,CASSPRTSGFTYNEQFF
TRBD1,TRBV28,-,CASKSGTGGSWTNEKLFF
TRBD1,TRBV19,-,CASSDWGTGVPTF
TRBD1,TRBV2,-,CASSGGTGAEAFF
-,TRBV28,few,CASSLWSEGADTQYF
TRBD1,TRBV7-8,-,CASSQMTGMVHEQYF
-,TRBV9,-,CASSVDPWETDFTKNIQYF
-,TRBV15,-,CATAVGANTEAFF
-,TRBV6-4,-,CASGECPQPQHF
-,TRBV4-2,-,CASSQSRLTQNEQFF
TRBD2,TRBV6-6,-,CASSYWLAGGPNEQFF
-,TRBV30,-,CAWRRTSSRTQYF
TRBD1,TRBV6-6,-,CASTRGLGQTGELFF
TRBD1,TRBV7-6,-,CASSLWDRGDEQYF
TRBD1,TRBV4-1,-,CASSPRDSLRGDEQFF
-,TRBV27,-,CASSLAGLNQPQHF
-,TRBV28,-,CASRGGRYGYTF
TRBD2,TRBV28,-,CASSQREGETQYF
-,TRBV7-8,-,CASSLAEAVETQYF
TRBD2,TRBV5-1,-,CASSLGAGGREQFF
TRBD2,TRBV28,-,CASTLGGSRETQYF
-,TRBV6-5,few,CASREDSGNTIYF
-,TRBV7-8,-,CASSNGGNQPQHF
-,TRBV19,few,CASSIYRNEQFF
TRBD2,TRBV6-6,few,CASVPGLAEETQYF
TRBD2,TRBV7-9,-,CSSSLTSGSGNEQFF
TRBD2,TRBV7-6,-,CASSLVAGERTDTQYF
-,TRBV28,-,CASRSGGADEKLFF
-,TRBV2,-,CASMGGGNSNQPQHF
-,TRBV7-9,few,CASILVADTEAFF
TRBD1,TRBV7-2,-,CASRPPYRDSDYGYTF
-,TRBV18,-,CASSLTDRSYGYTF
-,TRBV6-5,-,CASSYSTTEAGTEAFF
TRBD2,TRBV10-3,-,CAISNSGTSTDTQYF
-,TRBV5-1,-,CASSGGSTDTQYF
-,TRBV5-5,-,CASSKAGQTYYEQYF
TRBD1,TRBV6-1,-,CASSPTGGTEAFF